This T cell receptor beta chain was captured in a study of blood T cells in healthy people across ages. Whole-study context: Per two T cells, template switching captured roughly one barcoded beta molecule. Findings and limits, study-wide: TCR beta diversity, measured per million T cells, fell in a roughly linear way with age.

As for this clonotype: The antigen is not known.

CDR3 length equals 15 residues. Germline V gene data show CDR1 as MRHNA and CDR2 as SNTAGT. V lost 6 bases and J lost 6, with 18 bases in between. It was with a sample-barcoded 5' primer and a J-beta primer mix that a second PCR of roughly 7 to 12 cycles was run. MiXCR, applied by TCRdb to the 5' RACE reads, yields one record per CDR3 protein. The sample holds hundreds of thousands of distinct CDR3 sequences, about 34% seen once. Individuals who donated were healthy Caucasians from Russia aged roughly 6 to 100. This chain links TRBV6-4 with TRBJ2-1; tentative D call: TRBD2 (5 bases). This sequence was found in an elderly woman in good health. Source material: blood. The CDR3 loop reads CASSPTAAASNEQFF. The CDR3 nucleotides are TGTGCCAGCAGCCCAACAGCGGCGGCTTCCAATGAGCAGTTCTTC.